This T cell receptor beta chain was identified during a study of post-analysis software for immune sequencing data (dated by TCRdb to between 2015 and 2016). With respect to the entire study: The recorded disease courses included relapsing-remitting, secondary progressive and progressive-relapsing multiple sclerosis, and some patients had no subtype annotation. The patient repertoires were compared against around eleven previously published healthy control repertoires obtained from donors aged roughly 6 to 26 years. A subset of samples was prepared in parallel using single-end sample barcoding, then pooled and co-amplified after Illumina adapter ligation. What the research found in general, with its limitations: When samples were clustered directly using the F measure, samples prepared in the same batch co-clustered strongly, which prompted a batch-effect correction. The multiple sclerosis patient group was slightly younger than the control group. Significantly lower normalized Chao1 diversity was found in multiple sclerosis patients than in controls, suggesting substantial peripheral T-cell clonal expansion. A handful of TRBV segments, including TRBV5-6, TRBV5-1 and TRBV20-1, were significantly more frequent in patients than controls.

To demonstrate the VDJtools post-analysis software, TCR beta repertoires were profiled from the peripheral blood of about 14 young patients with multiple sclerosis. The multiple sclerosis patients were children and adolescents ranging in age from roughly 6 to 15 years. The library came from PCR. For sequencing, an Illumina HiSeq 2500 was employed. To reduce PCR and sequencing biases, unique molecular identifiers were incorporated into the TCR beta cDNA libraries. Every 1 to 10 million input T cells yielded approximately 500,000 cDNA molecules, meaning each molecule approximated one T cell. The patient libraries were prepared and sequenced using the same protocol as the earlier healthy control dataset. Samples belonging to the same batch were prepared together, multiplexed and sequenced on a shared HiSeq lane. In the authors' own workflow: MIGEC was used to process the raw barcoded reads, and molecular identifier groups with only a single read were discarded before consensus assembly and CDR3 extraction. Clonotype tables were post-analysed with VDJtools, normalizing diversity by down-sampling all datasets to the smallest sample size. In repertoire overlap clustering, CDR3 amino acid sequences, but not nucleotide sequences, were matched to correct batch-related cross-sample contamination. Through fastp at Q25 and MiXCR, TCRdb rebuilt clones from the public reads, retaining in-frame beta chains. Each record represents a unique CDR3 protein, reported with the most common genes and DNA among its rows. In this record, the V and J calls reflect TCRdb's handling and not the investigators' own analysis. The table for this sample lists about 540,000 distinct CDR3 sequences; around 34% of them were counted only once. The ten most abundant clones make up approximately 6% of the sample.

From the cysteine up to the phenylalanine, the CDR3 has a length of 14 residues. The CDR3 DNA has 42 bases and is translated from base 1. V and J are truncated by 1 base and 2 bases respectively, leaving an intervening sequence of 9 bases. As encoded in the germline V gene (reference sequence), CDR1 is DFQATT while CDR2 is SNEGSKA. The sample holds a few counts of this clonotype. The specificity of this receptor is unknown. The sample holds no much larger clone one base away, and base qualities are not on file. Sample: blood. This receptor was identified in a girl under 18 with multiple sclerosis. The chain is made from TRBV20-1 and TRBJ2-1, with the identity of the D gene unclear. The bases are TGCAGTGCTAGAGTTCCCCCCACCTACAATGAGCAGTTCTTC. It is translated as CSARVPPTYNEQFF.